This T cell receptor (beta chain) was sequenced for a study of blood T cell repertoires in COVID-19. At the level of the study: Acute-phase and convalescent COVID-19 samples originated in the United States, Italy and Spain.

Clones were sequenced by immunoSEQ multiplex PCR, and TCRdb holds only the in-frame ones, with some missing. The table shows fewer than 350,000 clones, with approximately 90% occurring only once. This clone was counted once. Allocation to cohorts depended on clinical history reported by the participants. The CDR3 is 13 amino acids. From germline, CDR1 is SGDLS and CDR2 YYNGEE. V was shortened by 3 bases and J by 10 bases, with 14 bases between the two germline ends. The sample consisted of PBMCs or T cells enriched from blood (not recorded which). The sequence came from a woman in her twenties or thirties with acute COVID-19. The chain joins TRBV9 to TRBJ2-1, with D unresolved. The CDR3 region is CASSERVFGEQFF. CDR3 nucleotides: TGTGCCAGCAGCGAGCGCGTTTTCGGGGAGCAGTTCTTC. Full variable domain (rest looked up from reference TRBV9 and TRBJ2-1): DSGVTQTPKHLITATGQRVTLRCSPRSGDLSVYWYQQSLDQGLQFLIQYYNGEERAKGNILERFSAQQFPDLHSELNLSSLELGDSALYFCASSERVFGEQFFGPGTRLTVL.